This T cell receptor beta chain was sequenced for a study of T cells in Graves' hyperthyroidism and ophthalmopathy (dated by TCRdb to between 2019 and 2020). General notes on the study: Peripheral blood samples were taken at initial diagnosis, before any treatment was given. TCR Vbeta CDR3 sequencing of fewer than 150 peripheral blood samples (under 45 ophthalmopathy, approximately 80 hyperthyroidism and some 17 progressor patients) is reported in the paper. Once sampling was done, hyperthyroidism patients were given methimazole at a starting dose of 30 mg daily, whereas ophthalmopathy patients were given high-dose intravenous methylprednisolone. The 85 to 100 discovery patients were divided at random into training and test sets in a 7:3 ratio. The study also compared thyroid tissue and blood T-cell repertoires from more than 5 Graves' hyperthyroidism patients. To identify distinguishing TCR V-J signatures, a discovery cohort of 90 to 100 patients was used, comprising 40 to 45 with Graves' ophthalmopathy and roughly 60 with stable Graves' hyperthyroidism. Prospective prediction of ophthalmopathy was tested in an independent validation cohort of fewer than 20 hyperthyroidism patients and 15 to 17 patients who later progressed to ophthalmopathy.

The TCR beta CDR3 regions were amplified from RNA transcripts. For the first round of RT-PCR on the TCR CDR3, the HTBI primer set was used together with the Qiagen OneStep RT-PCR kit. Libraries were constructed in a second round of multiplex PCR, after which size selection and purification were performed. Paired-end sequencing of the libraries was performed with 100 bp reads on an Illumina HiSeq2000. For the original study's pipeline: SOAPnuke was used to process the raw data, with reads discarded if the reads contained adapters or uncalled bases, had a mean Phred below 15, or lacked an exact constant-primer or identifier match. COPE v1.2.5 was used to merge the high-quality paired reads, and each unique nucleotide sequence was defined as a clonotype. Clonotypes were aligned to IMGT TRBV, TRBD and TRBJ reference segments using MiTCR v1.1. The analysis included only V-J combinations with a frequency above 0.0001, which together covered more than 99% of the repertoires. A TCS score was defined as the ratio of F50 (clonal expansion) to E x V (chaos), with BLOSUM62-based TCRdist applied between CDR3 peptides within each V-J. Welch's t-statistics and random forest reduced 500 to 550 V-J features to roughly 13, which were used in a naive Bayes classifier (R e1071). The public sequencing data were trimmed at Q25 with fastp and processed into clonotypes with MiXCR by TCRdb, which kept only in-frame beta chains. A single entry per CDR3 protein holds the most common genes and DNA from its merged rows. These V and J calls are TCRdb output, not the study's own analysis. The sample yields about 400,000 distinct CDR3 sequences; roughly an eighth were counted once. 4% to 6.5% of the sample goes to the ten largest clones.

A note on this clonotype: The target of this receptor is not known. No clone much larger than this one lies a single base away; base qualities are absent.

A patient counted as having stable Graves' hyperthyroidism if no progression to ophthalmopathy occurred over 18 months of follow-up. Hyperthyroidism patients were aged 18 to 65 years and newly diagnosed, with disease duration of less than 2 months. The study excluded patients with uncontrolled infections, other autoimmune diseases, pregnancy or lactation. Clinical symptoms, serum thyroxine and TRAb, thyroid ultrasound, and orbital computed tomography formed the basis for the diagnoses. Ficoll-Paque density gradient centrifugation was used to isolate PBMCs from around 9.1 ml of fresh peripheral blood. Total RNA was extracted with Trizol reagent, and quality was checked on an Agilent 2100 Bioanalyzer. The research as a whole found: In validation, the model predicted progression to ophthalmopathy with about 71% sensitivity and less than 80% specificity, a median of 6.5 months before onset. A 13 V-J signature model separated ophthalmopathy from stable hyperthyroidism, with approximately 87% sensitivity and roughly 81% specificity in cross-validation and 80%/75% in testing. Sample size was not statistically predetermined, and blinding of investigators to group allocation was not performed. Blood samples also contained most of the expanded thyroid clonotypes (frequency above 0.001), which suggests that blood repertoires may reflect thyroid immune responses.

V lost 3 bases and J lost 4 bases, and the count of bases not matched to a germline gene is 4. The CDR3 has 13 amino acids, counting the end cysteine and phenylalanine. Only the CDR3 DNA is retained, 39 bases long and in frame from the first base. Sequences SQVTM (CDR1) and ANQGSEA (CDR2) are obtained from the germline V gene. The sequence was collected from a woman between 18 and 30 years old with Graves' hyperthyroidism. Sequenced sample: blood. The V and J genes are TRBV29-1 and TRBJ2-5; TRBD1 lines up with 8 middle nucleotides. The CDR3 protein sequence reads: CSVDLGQGETQYF. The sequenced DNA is TGCAGCGTTGACCTAGGACAGGGAGAGACCCAGTACTTC. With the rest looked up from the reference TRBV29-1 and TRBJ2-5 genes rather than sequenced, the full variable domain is SAVISQKPSRDICQRGTSLTIQCQVDSQVTMMFWYRQQPGQSLTLIATANQGSEATYESGFVIDKFPISRPNLTFSTLTVSNMSPEDSSIYLCSVDLGQGETQYFGPGTRLLVL.